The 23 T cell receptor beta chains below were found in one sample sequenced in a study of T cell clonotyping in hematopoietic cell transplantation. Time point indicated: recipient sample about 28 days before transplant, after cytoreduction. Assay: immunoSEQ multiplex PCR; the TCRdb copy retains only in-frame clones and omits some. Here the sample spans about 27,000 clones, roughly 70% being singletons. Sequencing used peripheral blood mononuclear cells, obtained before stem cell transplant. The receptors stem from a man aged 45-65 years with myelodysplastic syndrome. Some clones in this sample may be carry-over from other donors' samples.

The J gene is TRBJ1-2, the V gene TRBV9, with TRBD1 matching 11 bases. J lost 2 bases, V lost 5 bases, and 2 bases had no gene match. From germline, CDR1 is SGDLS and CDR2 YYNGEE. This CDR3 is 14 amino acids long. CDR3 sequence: CASSGTGGNYGYTF. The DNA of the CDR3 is TGTGCCAGCAGTGGGACAGGGGGAAACTATGGCTACACCTTC.

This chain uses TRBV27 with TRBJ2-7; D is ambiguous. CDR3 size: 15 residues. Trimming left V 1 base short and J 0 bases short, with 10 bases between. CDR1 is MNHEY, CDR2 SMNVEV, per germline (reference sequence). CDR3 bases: TGTGCCAGCAGTTTATACCCAGCGAGCTCCTACGAGCAGTACTTC. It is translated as CASSLYPASSYEQYF.

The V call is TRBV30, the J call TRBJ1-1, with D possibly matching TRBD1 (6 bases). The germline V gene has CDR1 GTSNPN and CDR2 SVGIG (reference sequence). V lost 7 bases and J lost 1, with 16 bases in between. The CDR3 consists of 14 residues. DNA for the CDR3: TGTGCCTCCCCCCCTGGACAGTCGAACACTGAAGCTTTCTTT. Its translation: CASPPGQSNTEAFF.

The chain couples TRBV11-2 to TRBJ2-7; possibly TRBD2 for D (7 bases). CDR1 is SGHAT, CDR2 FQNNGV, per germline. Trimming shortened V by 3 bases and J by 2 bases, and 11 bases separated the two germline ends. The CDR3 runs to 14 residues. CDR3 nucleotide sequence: TGTGCCAGCAGCTTGGGGGGGCAGACCTACGAGCAGTACTTC. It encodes CASSLGGQTYEQYF.

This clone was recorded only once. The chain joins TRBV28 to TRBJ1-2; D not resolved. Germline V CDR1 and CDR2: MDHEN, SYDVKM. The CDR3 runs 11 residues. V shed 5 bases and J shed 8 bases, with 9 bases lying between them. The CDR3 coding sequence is TGTGCCAGCAGTCTTGAACGCGGCTACACCTTC. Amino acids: CASSLERGYTF.

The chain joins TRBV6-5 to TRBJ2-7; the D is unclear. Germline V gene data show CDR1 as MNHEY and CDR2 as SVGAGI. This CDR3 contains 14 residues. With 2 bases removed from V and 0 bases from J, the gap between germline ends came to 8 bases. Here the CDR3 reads CASSYVGSSYEQYF. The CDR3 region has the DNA TGTGCCAGCAGTTACGTGGGAAGCTCCTACGAGCAGTACTTC.

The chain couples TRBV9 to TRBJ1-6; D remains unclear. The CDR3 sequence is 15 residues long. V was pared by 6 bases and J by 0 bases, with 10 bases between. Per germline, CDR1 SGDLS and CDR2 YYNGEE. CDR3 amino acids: CASTFSSSYNSPLHF. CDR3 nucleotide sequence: TGTGCCAGCACTTTTTCGAGCTCCTATAATTCACCCCTCCACTTT. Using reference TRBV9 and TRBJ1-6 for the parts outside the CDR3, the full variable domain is DSGVTQTPKHLITATGQRVTLRCSPRSGDLSVYWYQQSLDQGLQFLIQYYNGEERAKGNILERFSAQQFPDLHSELNLSSLELGDSALYFCASTFSSSYNSPLHFGNGTRLTVT.

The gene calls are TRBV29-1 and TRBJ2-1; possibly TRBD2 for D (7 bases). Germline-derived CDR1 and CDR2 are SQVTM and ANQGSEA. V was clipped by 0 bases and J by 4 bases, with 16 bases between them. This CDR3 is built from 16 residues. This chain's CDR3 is CSVEDRGARGYNEQFF. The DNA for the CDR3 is TGCAGCGTTGAAGATCGGGGGGCCCGGGGGTACAATGAGCAGTTCTTC.

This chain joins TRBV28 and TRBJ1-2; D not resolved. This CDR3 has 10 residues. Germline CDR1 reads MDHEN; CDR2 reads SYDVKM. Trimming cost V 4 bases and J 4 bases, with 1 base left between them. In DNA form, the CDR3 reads TGTGCCAGCAGTTCCTATGGCTACACCTTC. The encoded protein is CASSSYGYTF.

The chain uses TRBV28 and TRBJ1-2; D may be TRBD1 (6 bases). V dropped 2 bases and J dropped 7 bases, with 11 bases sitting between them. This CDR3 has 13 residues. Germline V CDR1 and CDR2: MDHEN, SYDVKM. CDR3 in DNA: TGTGCCAGCAGTTTAATCACAGGGCTTGGCTACACCTTC. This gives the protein CASSLITGLGYTF.

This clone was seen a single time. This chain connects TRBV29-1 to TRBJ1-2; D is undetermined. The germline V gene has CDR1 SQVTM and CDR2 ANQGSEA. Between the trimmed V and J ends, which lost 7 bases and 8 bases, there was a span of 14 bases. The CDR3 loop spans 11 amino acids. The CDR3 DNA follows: TGCAGCGGGAGGACGAGGGAGGGCTACACCTTC. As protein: CSGRTREGYTF.

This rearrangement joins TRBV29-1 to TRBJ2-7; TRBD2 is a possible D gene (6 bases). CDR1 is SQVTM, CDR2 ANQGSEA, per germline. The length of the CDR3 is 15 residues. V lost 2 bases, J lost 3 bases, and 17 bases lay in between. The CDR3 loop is CSVETRDSEDYEQYF. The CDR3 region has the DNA TGCAGCGTTGAAACCCGGGACTCGGAGGACTACGAGCAGTACTTC.

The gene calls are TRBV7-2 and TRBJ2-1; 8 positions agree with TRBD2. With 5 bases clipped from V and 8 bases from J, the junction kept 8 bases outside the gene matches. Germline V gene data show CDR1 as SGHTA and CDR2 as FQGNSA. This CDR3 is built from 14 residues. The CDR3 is CASSPWSGGDEQFF. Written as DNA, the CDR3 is TGTGCCAGCAGCCCTTGGTCGGGGGGGGATGAGCAGTTCTTC.

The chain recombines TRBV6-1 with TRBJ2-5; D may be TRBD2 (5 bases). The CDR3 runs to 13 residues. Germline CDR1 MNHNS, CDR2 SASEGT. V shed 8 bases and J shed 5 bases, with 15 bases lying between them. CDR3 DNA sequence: TGTGCCAGCGGCAGAACTAGGACGGAGACCCAGTACTTC. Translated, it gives CASGRTRTETQYF.

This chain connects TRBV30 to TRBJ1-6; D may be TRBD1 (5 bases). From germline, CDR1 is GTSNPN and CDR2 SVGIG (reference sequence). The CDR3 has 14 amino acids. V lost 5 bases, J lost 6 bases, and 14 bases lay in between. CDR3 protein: CAWGDGGINSPLHF. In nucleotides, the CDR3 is TGTGCCTGGGGAGATGGGGGGATTAATTCACCCCTCCACTTT.

Written as DNA, the CDR3 is TGTGCCAGCAGCTTATCTTTGGGGACTAGCGGGGAGAATGAGCAGTTCTTC. It encodes CASSLSLGTSGENEQFF. The V and J genes are TRBV11-1 and TRBJ2-1; 13 bases are shared with TRBD2. The CDR3 runs 17 residues. Germline V CDR1 and CDR2: SGHAT, FQDESV (reference sequence). V trimming: 2 bases; J trimming: 7 bases; junction bases outside the gene matches: 8.

For the CDR3, the DNA is TGTGCCAGCACACCTCGGGGTCTGAACACTGAAGCTTTCTTT. This translates into CASTPRGLNTEAFF. The chain carries TRBV27 and TRBJ1-1; D not resolved. This CDR3 is built from 14 residues. CDR1 is MNHEY, CDR2 SMNVEV, per germline (reference sequence). Trimming cost V 7 bases and J 0 bases, with 12 bases left between them.

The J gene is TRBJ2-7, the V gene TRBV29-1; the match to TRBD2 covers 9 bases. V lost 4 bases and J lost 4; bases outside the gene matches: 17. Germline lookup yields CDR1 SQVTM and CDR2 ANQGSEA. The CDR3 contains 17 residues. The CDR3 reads CSVVGHIPSGTIYEQYF. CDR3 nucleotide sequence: TGCAGCGTTGTAGGTCATATCCCTAGCGGGACAATTTACGAGCAGTACTTC.

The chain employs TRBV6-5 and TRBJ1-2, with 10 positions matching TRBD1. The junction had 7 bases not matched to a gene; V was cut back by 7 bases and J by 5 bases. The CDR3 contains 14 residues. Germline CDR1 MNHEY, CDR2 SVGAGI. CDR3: CASTRTGGVYGYTF. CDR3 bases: TGTGCCAGCACCCGGACAGGGGGAGTTTATGGCTACACCTTC.

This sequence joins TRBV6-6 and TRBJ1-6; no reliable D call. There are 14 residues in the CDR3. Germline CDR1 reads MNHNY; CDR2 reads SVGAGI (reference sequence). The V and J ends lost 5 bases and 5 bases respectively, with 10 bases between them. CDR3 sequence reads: CASSDLIDNSPLHF. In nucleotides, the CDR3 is TGTGCCAGCAGTGACTTGATTGATAATTCACCCCTCCACTTT.

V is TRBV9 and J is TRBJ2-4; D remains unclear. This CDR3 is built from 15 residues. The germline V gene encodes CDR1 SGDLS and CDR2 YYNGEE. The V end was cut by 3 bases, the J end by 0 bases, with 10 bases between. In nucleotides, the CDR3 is TGTGCCAGCAGCGAGGGAACCCTAGCCAAAAACATTCAGTACTTC. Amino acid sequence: CASSEGTLAKNIQYF.

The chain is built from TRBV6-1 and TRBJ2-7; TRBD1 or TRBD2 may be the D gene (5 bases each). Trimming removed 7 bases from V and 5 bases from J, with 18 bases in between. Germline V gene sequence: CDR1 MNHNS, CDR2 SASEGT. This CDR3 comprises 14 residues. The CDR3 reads CASIPGRTYDEQYF. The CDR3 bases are TGTGCCAGCATTCCGGGACGGACCTATGACGAGCAGTACTTC.

The CDR3 coding sequence is TGTGCCAGCAGCGAGGGGGACACCGATTCACCCCTCCACTTT. This translates into CASSEGDTDSPLHF. The chain uses TRBV9 and TRBJ1-6; the D gene is possibly TRBD1 (6 bases). Trimming pared 3 bases from V and 8 bases from J, leaving 12 bases between. This CDR3 is built from 14 residues. CDR1 SGDLS and CDR2 YYNGEE come from the germline V gene.